This note documents a single T cell receptor (beta chain) sequence. This sample is part of a study of blood T cell repertoires in COVID-19. Method: immunoSEQ multiplex PCR; TCRdb's copy keeps in-frame clones and lacks some. Counted here are almost 30,000 clones, approximately 80% occurring once; the ten biggest clones make up 46%. The germline V gene has CDR1 SGHVS and CDR2 FQNEAQ. The CDR3 spans 12 residues. With 5 bases removed from V and 7 bases from J, the gap between germline ends came to 12 bases. The chain links TRBV7-8 to TRBJ2-7, with TRBD2 as a possible D gene (6 bases). Source material: peripheral blood. The clonotype was recovered from a woman in her seventies with acute or convalescent COVID-19. The CDR3 DNA reads TGTGCCAGCAGCCCCGCCCGGGGGGAGCAGTACTTC. It is translated as CASSPARGEQYF. Full variable domain (rest looked up from reference TRBV7-8 and TRBJ2-7): GAGVSQSPRYKVAKRGQDVALRCDPISGHVSLFWYQQALGQGPEFLTYFQNEAQLDKSGLPSDRFFAERPEGSVSTLKIQRTQQEDSAVYLCASSPARGEQYFGPGTRLTVT.